The rows below give T cell receptor beta chains drawn from one sample of a study of blood T cell repertoires in COVID-19. Generated by immunoSEQ multiplex PCR, the TCRdb table keeps only in-frame clones and is missing some. The table shows 450,000 to 500,000 clones, with approximately 85% occurring only once. The sample consisted of peripheral blood. The origin of the receptors is a human donor in a cohort sampled during active COVID-19. Both conserved end residues are part of each CDR3. A D gene is named only where the DNA matches it firmly. A row's size may be missing; if present it is once, few, many or a size class.

d_gene	v_gene	j_gene	abundance	CDR3nt	CDR3aa
TRBD2	TRBV11-2	TRBJ2-1	NA	TGTGCCAGCAGCCGAACAGGGACTAGCCATTACAATGAGCAGTTCTTC	CASSRTGTSHYNEQFF
TRBD1	TRBV10-3	TRBJ2-2	once	TGTGCCATCGCCGGGACAGGGGGCGCGGACGGGGAGCTGTTTTTT	CAIAGTGGADGELFF
NA	TRBV6-5	TRBJ1-4	once	TGTGCCACTAACCCACGGGGAGGCCGGAAAAAACTGTTTTTT	CATNPRGGRKKLFF
TRBD1	TRBV3-1/TRBV3-2	TRBJ2-5	NA	TGTGCCAGCAGCCAAGACAGGGGGGAGACCCAGTACTTC	CASSQDRGETQYF
TRBD1	TRBV6-4	TRBJ2-1	NA	TGTGCCACCGGGACAGGCGGTTTGAATGAGCAGTTCTTC	CATGTGGLNEQFF
NA	TRBV19	TRBJ1-3	NA	TGTGCCAGTAGTAAAAGCGAGAACTCTGGAAACACCATATATTTT	CASSKSENSGNTIYF
TRBD1	TRBV7-2	TRBJ2-7	NA	TGTGCCAGCAGCATTGGGACAGTCGCCTACGAGCAGTACTTC	CASSIGTVAYEQYF
NA	TRBV3-1/TRBV3-2	TRBJ1-4	once	TGTGCCAGCAGCCAACAGGGCATTAATGAAAAACTGTTTTTT	CASSQQGINEKLFF
TRBD1	TRBV18	TRBJ1-2	NA	TGTGCCAGCTCACCGGCGGCTGGACAGGGTCTTTATGGCTACACCTTC	CASSPAAGQGLYGYTF
NA	TRBV10-3	TRBJ2-3	NA	TGTGCCATCAGTGAGTCGGGTGTCGGGTTGAATACGCAGTATTTT	CAISESGVGLNTQYF
NA	TRBV4-1	TRBJ1-4	NA	TGCGCCAGCAGCCAAGCTACTGAAAAACTGTTTTTT	CASSQATEKLFF
TRBD1	TRBV2	TRBJ1-5	NA	TGTGCCAGCGAAATTACAGGGGGCGGGAGTCCCCAGCATTTT	CASEITGGGSPQHF
NA	TRBV6-5	TRBJ1-4	once	TGTGCCAGCAGTCAGGGACACCAAGAATGGGAAAAACTGTTTTTT	CASSQGHQEWEKLFF
TRBD1	TRBV28	TRBJ2-6	NA	TGTGCCAGCAGTCTACAGGGGACCGGGGCCAACGTCCTGACTTTC	CASSLQGTGANVLTF
NA	TRBV7-3	TRBJ2-5	NA	TGTGCCAGCAGCTATAGCCCCCAAGAGACCCAGTACTTC	CASSYSPQETQYF
NA	TRBV19	TRBJ2-1	NA	TGTGCCAGTAGTATAGAACAGCGGCGGGAGCAGTTCTTC	CASSIEQRREQFF
TRBD2	TRBV6-7	TRBJ2-3	NA	TGTGCCAGCAGTTACGCGTTAGCGGGAGGGCGGGTTAGCACAGATACGCAGTATTTT	CASSYALAGGRVSTDTQYF
TRBD1	TRBV28	TRBJ2-3	NA	TGTGCCAGCAGTCAGACAGGGGGGAGGACAGATACGCAGTATTTT	CASSQTGGRTDTQYF
NA	TRBV7-7	TRBJ2-5	NA	TGTGCTAGCGGAGACAGTTTTTTCCAGACCCAGTACTTC	CASGDSFFQTQYF
NA	TRBV2	TRBJ1-4	NA	TGTGCCAGCAGGAGGGGCGGGGGAAATGAAAAACTGTTTTTT	CASRRGGGNEKLFF
NA	TRBV25-1	TRBJ1-2	NA	TGTGCCAGCAGTGAAAGGGGAGGGCAGGCCTATGGCTACACCTTC	CASSERGGQAYGYTF
NA	TRBV6-6	TRBJ1-5	few	TGTGCCAGCAGTTCCGGGAATCAGCCCCAGCATTTT	CASSSGNQPQHF
TRBD2	TRBV18	TRBJ2-1	NA	TGTGCCAGCTCATTTGACCTGGAAAGGCGGGGGAACTACAATGAGCAGTTCTTC	CASSFDLERRGNYNEQFF
NA	TRBV5-1	TRBJ2-3	NA	TGCGCCAGCAGCTGGGGTCAGGGGATTGGCACAGATACGCAGTATTTT	CASSWGQGIGTDTQYF
NA	TRBV4-2	TRBJ1-1	NA	TGTGCCAGCAGCCAAGTTTTACAGACGAACACTGAAGCTTTCTTT	CASSQVLQTNTEAFF
NA	TRBV3-1/TRBV3-2	TRBJ2-7	NA	TGTGCCAGCAGCCAGAGCCAAAGGGAGGCCAGGAGTAGGAACGAGCAGTACTTC	CASSQSQREARSRNEQYF
TRBD1	TRBV7-9	TRBJ2-7	NA	TGTGCCAGCAGCCCGCGACAGGGAAGCTCCTACGAGCAGTACTTC	CASSPRQGSSYEQYF
NA	TRBV7-9	TRBJ1-2	NA	TGTGCCAGCAGCTTACTCTCGAGCTATGGCTACACCTTC	CASSLLSSYGYTF
NA	TRBV29-1	TRBJ2-1	NA	TGCAGCGTTGACGGCTCAGGTTACTCCTACAATGAGCAGTTCTTC	CSVDGSGYSYNEQFF
NA	TRBV19	TRBJ2-7	NA	TGTGCCAGTAGCCTCCTGCAGGGCGAGCAGTACTTC	CASSLLQGEQYF
NA	TRBV12-3/TRBV12-4	TRBJ2-5	NA	TGTGCCAGCACTCTCGGCGGGCAGGAGACCCAGTACTTC	CASTLGGQETQYF
TRBD2	TRBV18	TRBJ2-3	NA	TGTGCCAGCTCACCGACCGCTTTTGCGGGAGGGCCGGCAGATACGCAGTATTTT	CASSPTAFAGGPADTQYF
TRBD1	TRBV6-6	TRBJ2-7	NA	TGTGCCAGCAGCCCTCTGACAGGGCCCTACGAGCAGTACTTC	CASSPLTGPYEQYF
NA	TRBV5-1	TRBJ2-1	few	TGCGCCAGCACCCTGGGGGGTTCCTACAATGAGCAGTTCTTC	CASTLGGSYNEQFF
TRBD2	TRBV6-2/TRBV6-3	TRBJ2-1	NA	TGTGCCAGCAGTTCTATACTAGCGGGAGGGCTTCGTGAGCAGTTCTTC	CASSSILAGGLREQFF
NA	TRBV27	TRBJ1-1	NA	TGTGCCAGCAATTTCGACACCCAGGGTGACACTGAAGCTTTCTTT	CASNFDTQGDTEAFF
NA	TRBV19	TRBJ2-4	NA	TGTGCCAGTAGTATACCCCAGGGGAGCCCGGCTGGAAACATTCAGTACTTC	CASSIPQGSPAGNIQYF
NA	TRBV2	TRBJ1-4	NA	TGTGCCAGCAGTGAGAGGAGAAATGAAAAACTGTTTTTT	CASSERRNEKLFF
TRBD2	TRBV9	TRBJ2-1	NA	TGTGCCAGCAGCGCCTTACTAGCGGGAGGAGAGCAGTTCTTC	CASSALLAGGEQFF
TRBD2	TRBV28	TRBJ2-5	NA	TGTGCCAGCTATAAGCGGGAGGCAGAGACCCAGTACTTC	CASYKREAETQYF